This T cell receptor beta chain appears in the sequencing data of a study of response to subunit inactivated influenza vaccine. Notes on the study in general: That few new T cells are recruited by each seasonal influenza vaccination was the authors' suggestion.

TCRdb re-called the RT-PCR reads through MiXCR, storing one row per CDR3 protein. The data hold almost 600,000 distinct CDR3 sequences, with about 15% observed a single time. Trimming pared 8 bases from V and 4 bases from J, leaving 19 bases between. The CDR3 consists of 15 residues. Germline CDR1 and CDR2: SEHNR and FQNEAQ (reference sequence). Points on this clonotype: The antigen is undetermined.

Sequenced here: PBMCs from blood, sampled roughly 13 days after vaccination. The TCR sequence derives from a man aged 50-59 years who received an inactivated influenza vaccine. The chain employs TRBV7-9 and TRBJ2-3, with D tentatively TRBD1 (6 bases). CDR3 amino acids: CASRGVGAPPDTQYF. The CDR3 region has the DNA TGTGCCAGCCGAGGGGTGGGGGCCCCCCCAGATACGCAGTATTTT.